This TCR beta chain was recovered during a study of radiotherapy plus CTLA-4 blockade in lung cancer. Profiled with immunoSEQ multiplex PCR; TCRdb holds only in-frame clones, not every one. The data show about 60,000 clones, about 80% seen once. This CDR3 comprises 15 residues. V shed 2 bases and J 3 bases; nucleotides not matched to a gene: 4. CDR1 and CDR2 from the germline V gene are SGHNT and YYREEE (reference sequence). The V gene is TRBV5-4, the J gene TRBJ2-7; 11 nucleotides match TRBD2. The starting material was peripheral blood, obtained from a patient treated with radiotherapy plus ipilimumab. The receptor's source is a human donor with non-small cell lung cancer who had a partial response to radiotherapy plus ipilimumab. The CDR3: CASSFPGLADYEQYF. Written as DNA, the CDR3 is TGTGCCAGCAGCTTTCCGGGACTAGCGGACTACGAGCAGTACTTC.